Following are 18 T cell receptor beta chains from one sample sequenced in a study of beta chain features in type 1 diabetes. Overall study results and limits: Significant though moderate, a shortening of TCRB CDR3s appeared in all four CD4+ subsets of Type 1 diabetes patients.

The antigens of these receptors remain unknown. Expressed TCRB transcripts were sequenced because the entire RNA isolate underwent reverse transcription. Clones were read by immunoSEQ multiplex PCR, and TCRdb kept only the in-frame ones, dropping some. In the table there are more than 300,000 clones, about a tenth of which are singletons. Sequencing was done on a sample of central memory CD4+ T cells from blood. Source of these receptors: a man aged 30-40 years with type 1 diabetes.

The DNA of the CDR3 is TGTGCCAGCAGCGAGCTCTCCACCGGGGAGCTGTTTTTT. Translated: CASSELSTGELFF. This sequence joins TRBV27 and TRBJ2-2; D is ambiguous. There are 13 residues in the CDR3. Per germline, CDR1 MNHEY and CDR2 SMNVEV (reference sequence). The ends were cut back, 6 bases at V and 4 bases at J, with 9 bases in the middle.

This clone has a handful of counts. This sequence joins TRBV18 and TRBJ1-6; no definite D call. Germline CDR1 reads KGHSH; CDR2 reads LQKENI. The CDR3 has 15 amino acids. V lost 2 bases and J 10 bases, leaving 15 bases between the germline ends. The CDR3 reads CASSPLSASESPLHF. In DNA, the CDR3 is TGTGCCAGCTCACCATTGTCCGCGAGCGAATCACCCCTCCACTTT.

This clone was found a few times. The rearrangement links TRBV5-6 to TRBJ1-1, with D unresolved. The CDR3 totals 15 residues. Germline-derived CDR1 and CDR2 are SGHDT and YYEEEE. The ends were cut back, 1 base at V and 1 base at J, with 11 bases in the middle. This CDR3 reads CASSLYGDWNTEAFF. The CDR3 nucleotides are TGTGCCAGCAGCTTGTATGGGGATTGGAACACTGAAGCTTTCTTT.

This sequence joins TRBV11-2 and TRBJ1-1; 9 positions agree with TRBD1. With V trimmed by 5 bases and J by 5 bases, 15 bases remained unmatched. The CDR3 length is 17 residues. The germline V gene encodes CDR1 SGHAT and CDR2 FQNNGV. CDR3 in amino acids: CASSQIPYTGGLTEAFF. The CDR3 DNA sequence: TGTGCCAGCAGCCAAATCCCGTATACAGGGGGCTTAACTGAAGCTTTCTTT.

For this clone: Different DNA sequences within this sample yield the same CDR3. V and J are TRBV6-1 and TRBJ1-6; D not resolved. Trimming stripped 2 bases from V and 7 bases from J, with 6 bases between. The CDR3 is 13 amino acids. The germline V gene has CDR1 MNHNS and CDR2 SASEGT. CDR3 amino acids: CASSEKVNSPLHF. For the CDR3, the DNA is TGTGCCAGCAGTGAAAAAGTGAATTCACCCCTCCACTTT.

The genes are TRBV6-5 and TRBJ1-2, with D perhaps TRBD1 (6 bases). The CDR3 runs to 13 residues. Per germline, CDR1 MNHEY and CDR2 SVGAGI. The germline V and J ends were trimmed by 6 bases and 1 base, with 9 bases remaining between them. In nucleotides, the CDR3 is TGTGCCAGCAGACAGGGTTTTAACTATGGCTACACCTTC. It specifies CASRQGFNYGYTF.

This clone was observed a few times. The chain carries TRBV11-2 and TRBJ1-1; D gene uncertain. Per the germline V gene, CDR1 is SGHAT and CDR2 is FQNNGV. The CDR3 runs 12 residues. Trimming left V 3 bases short and J 6 bases short, with 8 bases between. CDR3: CASSLNTAEAFF. The CDR3 region has the DNA TGTGCCAGCAGCTTGAATACAGCTGAAGCTTTCTTT. Using reference TRBV11-2 and TRBJ1-1 for the parts outside the CDR3, the full variable domain is EAGVAQSPRYKIIEKRQSVAFWCNPISGHATLYWYQQILGQGPKLLIQFQNNGVVDDSQLPKDRFSAERLKGVDSTLKIQPAKLEDSAVYLCASSLNTAEAFFGQGTRLTVV.

V is TRBV2 and J is TRBJ1-5; D call uncertain. Germline CDR1 is SNHLY and CDR2 is FYNNEI. V was shortened by 5 bases and J by 2 bases, with 13 bases between the two germline ends. This CDR3 contains 15 residues. Written as DNA, the CDR3 is TGTGCCAGCAGTCCCTTGACGGAACGCAATCAGCCCCAGCATTTT. Its protein is CASSPLTERNQPQHF.

This clone was counted a few times. The chain uses TRBV29-1 and TRBJ2-2; 8 positions match TRBD2. J was trimmed by 0 bases and V by 6 bases; bases with no gene match: 6. Germline assignment: CDR1 SQVTM and CDR2 ANQGSEA. The CDR3 extends over 15 amino acids. The CDR3 reads CSVALGGANTGELFF. Written as DNA, the CDR3 is TGCAGCGTCGCCCTCGGGGGGGCGAACACCGGGGAGCTGTTTTTT.

This CDR3 is CASSSGTGRTEAFF. DNA of the CDR3: TGCGCCAGCAGCTCCGGGACAGGGCGGACTGAAGCTTTCTTT. V usage is TRBV5-1 and J usage is TRBJ1-1; TRBD1 agrees at 9 bases. Germline CDR1 and CDR2: SGHRS and YFSETQ. The CDR3 spans 14 residues. V lost 3 bases, J lost 5 bases, and 5 bases stayed unmatched.

This clone was seen more than once but under ten times. In nucleotides, the CDR3 is TGTGCCAGCAGTGAAGAGGAGGGGTGGGATGACTATGGCTACACCTTC. Its protein is CASSEEEGWDDYGYTF. The chain carries TRBV2 and TRBJ1-2; tentatively, D is TRBD1 (5 bases). The CDR3 is 16 residues long. V was shortened by 1 base and J by 3 bases, with 15 bases between the two germline ends. CDR1 and CDR2 from the germline V gene are SNHLY and FYNNEI.

The sample holds a few counts of this clone. V is TRBV19 and J is TRBJ1-5; 9 bases agree with TRBD1. CDR1 and CDR2 (germline): LNHDA, SQIVND (reference sequence). This CDR3 is 16 amino acids long. With 6 bases clipped from V and 1 base from J, the junction kept 7 bases outside the gene matches. The CDR3 loop reads CASSEQGATSNQPQHF. The CDR3 coding sequence is TGTGCCAGTAGCGAACAGGGGGCGACGAGCAATCAGCCCCAGCATTTT.

The genes are TRBV18 and TRBJ2-2; the D is unclear. The CDR3 is 14 amino acids. V lost 4 bases and J lost 6, with 12 bases in between. Germline V lookup: CDR1 KGHSH, CDR2 LQKENI. As DNA, the CDR3 is TGTGCCAGCTCACTGGACGGCGCTCCCGGGGAGCTGTTTTTT. Translated: CASSLDGAPGELFF.

This clone was detected ten times or more. The chain has TRBV4-3 and TRBJ2-1, with no clear D. The germline V gene has CDR1 LGHNA and CDR2 YSLEER. Trimming took off 4 bases at V and 5 bases at J, with 12 bases between the two ends. The CDR3 runs 14 residues. The CDR3 nucleotides are TGCGCCAGCAGCCCCTCGACTGCGAACAATGAGCAGTTCTTC. It codes for CASSPSTANNEQFF.

The rearrangement joins TRBV28 to TRBJ2-5, with 8 bases fitting TRBD1. The J call may not be correct, given that the DNA end is closer to TRBJ2-7. The CDR3 loop spans 14 amino acids. Germline V gene lookup returns CDR1 MDHEN and CDR2 SYDVKM. CDR3 nucleotide sequence: TGTGCCAGCAGTTCCCGACAGGGGTCCTACGAGCAGTACTTC. It translates to CASSSRQGSYEQYF.

Written as DNA, the CDR3 is TGTGCCAGCAACGACCGGAATACAGATACGCAGTATTTT. This sequence encodes CASNDRNTDTQYF. This chain uses TRBV7-2 with TRBJ2-3; D is unclear. V gave up 7 bases and J gave up 3 bases, with 11 bases separating them. Germline V gene data show CDR1 as SGHTA and CDR2 as FQGNSA. The CDR3 is made up of 13 amino acids.

This clone was counted between two and nine times. This sequence joins TRBV7-9 and TRBJ1-1; the D gene is possibly TRBD1 (5 bases). The V end lost 1 base, the J end lost 4 bases, and 10 bases lay between the germline ends. The CDR3 sequence is 14 residues long. In germline, CDR1 is SEHNR, CDR2 FQNEAQ (reference sequence). The CDR3 nucleotides are TGTGCCAGCAGCTTAGGATCCGGGGGCACTGAAGCTTTCTTT. Its translation: CASSLGSGGTEAFF.

V and J are TRBV2 and TRBJ2-3; D tentatively reads TRBD1 or TRBD2 (6 bases each). Trimming pared 6 bases from V and 2 bases from J, leaving 15 bases between. Germline assignment: CDR1 SNHLY and CDR2 FYNNEI. This CDR3 comprises 15 residues. CDR3 sequence reads: CASRLGGPFTDTQYF. For the CDR3, the DNA is TGTGCCAGCAGGCTGGGGGGCCCGTTCACAGATACGCAGTATTTT.